This T cell receptor (beta chain) was sequenced for a study of blood T cell repertoires in COVID-19. As for the study in general: The analysed material was cDNA or gDNA that came from T cells, B-cell-depleted T cells, or PBMCs.

The CDR3 consists of 15 residues. Trimming took 2 bases from V and 7 from J, leaving 17 bases between them. CDR1 is MGHRA, CDR2 YSYEKL, per germline. Assay used: immunoSEQ multiplex PCR; TCRdb lists only in-frame clones, some missing. Among about 73,000 clones listed, 80% to 90% were seen once. Sequenced: peripheral blood. The chain links TRBV4-1 to TRBJ1-2, with D perhaps matching TRBD1 (6 bases). The receptor was isolated from a middle-aged man with active COVID-19. This CDR3 is CASSQTIGQSSGYTF. CDR3 DNA: TGCGCCAGCAGCCAAACGATCGGACAGTCCTCTGGCTACACCTTC.